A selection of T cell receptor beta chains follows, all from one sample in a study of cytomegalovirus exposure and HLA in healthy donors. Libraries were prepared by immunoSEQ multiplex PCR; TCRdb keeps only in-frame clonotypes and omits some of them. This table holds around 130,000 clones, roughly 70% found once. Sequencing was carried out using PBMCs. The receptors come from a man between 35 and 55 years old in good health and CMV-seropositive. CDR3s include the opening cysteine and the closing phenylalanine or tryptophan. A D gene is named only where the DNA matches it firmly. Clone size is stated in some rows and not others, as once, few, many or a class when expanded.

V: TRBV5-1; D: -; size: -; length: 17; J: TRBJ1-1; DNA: TGCGCCAGCAGCTTGAATGGCCTTCCTCCCCGCGGGACTGAAGCTTTCTTT; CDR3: CASSLNGLPPRGTEAFF
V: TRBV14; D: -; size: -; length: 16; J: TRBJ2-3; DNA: TGTGCCAGCAGCGTACCGAAGGGCAGGGGCACAGATACGCAGTATTTT; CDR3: CASSVPKGRGTDTQYF
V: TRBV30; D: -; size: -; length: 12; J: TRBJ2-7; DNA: TGTGCCTGGACCCAGCGGGCCCACGAGCAGTACTTC; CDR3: CAWTQRAHEQYF
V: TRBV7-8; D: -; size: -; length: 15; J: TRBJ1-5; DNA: TGTGCCAGCAGCCCCCTCTGGGACTCCATTCAGCCCCAGCATTTT; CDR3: CASSPLWDSIQPQHF
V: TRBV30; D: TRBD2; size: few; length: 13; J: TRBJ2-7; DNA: TGTGCCTGGAGTTTGGGACTAGTTCGCGAGCAGTACTTC; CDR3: CAWSLGLVREQYF
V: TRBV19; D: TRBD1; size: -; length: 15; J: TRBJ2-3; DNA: TGTGCCAGTAGTATCGGGACAGGGGACACAGATACGCAGTATTTT; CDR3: CASSIGTGDTDTQYF
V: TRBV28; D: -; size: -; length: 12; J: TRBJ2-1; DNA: TGTGCCAGCAGTCTACCCGGGGATGAGCAGTTCTTC; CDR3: CASSLPGDEQFF
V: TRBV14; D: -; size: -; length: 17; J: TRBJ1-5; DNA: TGTGCCAGCAGCCAAGGGGGCAGATCCTATAGCAATCAGCCCCAGCATTTT; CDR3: CASSQGGRSYSNQPQHF
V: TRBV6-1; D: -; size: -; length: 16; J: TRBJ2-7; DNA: TGTGCCAGCAGTGAATCCGCCGGGCGGGCCTACTACGAGCAGTACTTC; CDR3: CASSESAGRAYYEQYF
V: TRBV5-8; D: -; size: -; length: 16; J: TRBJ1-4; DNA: TGTGCCAGCAGCTTGGTAAAGGGTACAGCGGGTGAAAAACTGTTTTTT; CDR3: CASSLVKGTAGEKLFF
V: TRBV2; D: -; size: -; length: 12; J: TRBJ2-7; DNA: TGTGCCAGCAGTGCGATACGCGGCGAGCAGTACTTC; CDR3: CASSAIRGEQYF
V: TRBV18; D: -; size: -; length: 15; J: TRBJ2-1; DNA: TGTGCCAGCTCACCGTTGCCACAGGGATCCAATGAGCAGTTCTTC; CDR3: CASSPLPQGSNEQFF
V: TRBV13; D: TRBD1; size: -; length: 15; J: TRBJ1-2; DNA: TGTGCCAGCAGCTCGCGGGACAGGCCCAACTATGGCTACACCTTC; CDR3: CASSSRDRPNYGYTF
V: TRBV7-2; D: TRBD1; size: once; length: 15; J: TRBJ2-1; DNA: TGTGCCAGCAGATTGGACAGGAGCTCCTACAATGAGCAGTTCTTC; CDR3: CASRLDRSSYNEQFF
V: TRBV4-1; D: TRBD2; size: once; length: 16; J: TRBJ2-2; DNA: TGCGCCAGCAGCCAAGACGGGGGGGCCGGCACCGGGGAGCTGTTTTTT; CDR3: CASSQDGGAGTGELFF
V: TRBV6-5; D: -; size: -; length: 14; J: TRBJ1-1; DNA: TGTGCCAGCAGATACCGACAGAGGAACACTGAAGCTTTCTTT; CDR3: CASRYRQRNTEAFF
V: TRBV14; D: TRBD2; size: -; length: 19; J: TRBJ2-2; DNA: TGTGCCAGCAGCCAAGATCCCGCCTGGAGCGGGAGGGCCCTCGGGGAGCTGTTTTTT; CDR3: CASSQDPAWSGRALGELFF
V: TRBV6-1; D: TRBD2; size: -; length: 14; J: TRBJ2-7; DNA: TGTGCCAGTTCCGGGACTAGCGGGGGGTATGAGCAGTACTTC; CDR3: CASSGTSGGYEQYF
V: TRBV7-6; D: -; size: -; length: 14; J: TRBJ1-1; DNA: TGTGCCAGCAGCTTAGGGGCAGGGGCCCAGAGGGCTTTCTTT; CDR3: CASSLGAGAQRAFF
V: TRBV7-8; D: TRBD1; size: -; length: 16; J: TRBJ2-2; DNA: TGTGCCAGCAGCTCCAACAGGGGGTTTGGGACCGGGGAGCTGTTTTTT; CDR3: CASSSNRGFGTGELFF
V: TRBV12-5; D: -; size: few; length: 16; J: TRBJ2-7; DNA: TGTGCTAGTGGTTTTGTTGCGGGGGCCTCATCCTACGAGCAGTACTTC; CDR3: CASGFVAGASSYEQYF
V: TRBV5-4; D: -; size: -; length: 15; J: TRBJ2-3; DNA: TGTGCCAGCAGCCCCTCGGGGACTAGCACAGATACGCAGTATTTT; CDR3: CASSPSGTSTDTQYF
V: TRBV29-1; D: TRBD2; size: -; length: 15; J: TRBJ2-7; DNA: TGCAGCGTCCTCCCTCCGGGGACTAGTGTCGGCGAGCAGTACTTC; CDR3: CSVLPPGTSVGEQYF
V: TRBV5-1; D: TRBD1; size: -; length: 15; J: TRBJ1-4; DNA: TGCGCCAGCAGCCCCCCCGCAGGGGGTAATGAAAAACTGTTTTTT; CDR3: CASSPPAGGNEKLFF
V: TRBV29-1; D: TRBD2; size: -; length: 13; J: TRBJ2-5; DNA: TGCAGCGTTGCACTAGCGGGGGGAGAGACCCAGTACTTC; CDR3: CSVALAGGETQYF
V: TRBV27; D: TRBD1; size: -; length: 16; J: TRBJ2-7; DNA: TGTGCCAGCAGTAGGAGGGGACAGGGGGCTGCCTACGAGCAGTACTTC; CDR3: CASSRRGQGAAYEQYF
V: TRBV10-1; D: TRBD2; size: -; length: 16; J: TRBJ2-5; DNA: TGCGCCAGCAGTGAGACGGGAGGGCCGGGGCAAGAGACCCAGTACTTC; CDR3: CASSETGGPGQETQYF
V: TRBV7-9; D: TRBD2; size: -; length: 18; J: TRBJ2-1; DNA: TGTGCCAGCAGCTTACCCTTTAGACTAGCGGGAGAGCGCAATGAGCAGTTCTTC; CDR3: CASSLPFRLAGERNEQFF
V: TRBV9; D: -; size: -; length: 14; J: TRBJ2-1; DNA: TGTGCCAGCAGCGTAGTGGCGACTACAACTGAGCAGTTCTTC; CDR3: CASSVVATTTEQFF
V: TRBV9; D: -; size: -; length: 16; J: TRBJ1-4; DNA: TGTGCCAGCAGCCCGTCCATCGGGGCAACTAATGAAAAACTGTTTTTT; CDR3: CASSPSIGATNEKLFF
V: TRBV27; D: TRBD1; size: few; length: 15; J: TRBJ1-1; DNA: TGTGCCAGCAGTCCCTACAGGGGGGAGAACACTGAAGCTTTCTTT; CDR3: CASSPYRGENTEAFF
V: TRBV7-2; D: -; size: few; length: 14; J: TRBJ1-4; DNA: TGTGCCAGCAGCCGCCAACAGAGTAATGAAAAACTGTTTTTT; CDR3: CASSRQQSNEKLFF
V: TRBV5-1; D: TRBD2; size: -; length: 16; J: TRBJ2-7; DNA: TGCGCCAGCAGCTACCGGACTAGCGGGAGTCTAGGCGAGCAGTACTTC; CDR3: CASSYRTSGSLGEQYF
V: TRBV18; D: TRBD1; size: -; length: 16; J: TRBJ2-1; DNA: TGTGCCAGCTCACCACGGGCAGGGACAGGTTACAATGAGCAGTTCTTC; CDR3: CASSPRAGTGYNEQFF
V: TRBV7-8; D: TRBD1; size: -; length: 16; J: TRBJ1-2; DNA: TGTGCCAGCAGCTTAGTCGGGACAGGGGGCTTGGATGGCTACACCTTC; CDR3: CASSLVGTGGLDGYTF
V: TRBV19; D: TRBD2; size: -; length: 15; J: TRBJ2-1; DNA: TGTGCCAGTAGTATAGGAGCGGGGGCCTCCAATGAGCAGTTCTTC; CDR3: CASSIGAGASNEQFF
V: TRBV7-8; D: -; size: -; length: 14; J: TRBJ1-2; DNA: TGTGCCAGCAGCTACCCCGGGAGGAACTATGGCTACACCTTC; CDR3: CASSYPGRNYGYTF
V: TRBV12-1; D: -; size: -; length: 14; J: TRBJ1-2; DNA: TGTGCCAGCAGCTTTGCGCAGGGGCGTTGGGGCTACACCTTC; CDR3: CASSFAQGRWGYTF
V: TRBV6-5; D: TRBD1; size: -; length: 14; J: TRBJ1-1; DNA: TGTGCCAGCAGTCCCAACAGGGGGAACACTGAAGCTTTCTTT; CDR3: CASSPNRGNTEAFF
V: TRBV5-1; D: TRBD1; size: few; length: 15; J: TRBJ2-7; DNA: TGCGCCAGCAGCTTGGATGGGACAGGGGGATTCGAGCAGTACTTC; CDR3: CASSLDGTGGFEQYF
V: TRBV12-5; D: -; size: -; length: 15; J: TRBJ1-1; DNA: TGTGCTAGTGGCCCCCCCCGGGGGGTAGGAACTGAAGCTTTCTTT; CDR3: CASGPPRGVGTEAFF
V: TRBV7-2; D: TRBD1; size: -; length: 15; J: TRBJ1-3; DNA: TGTGCCAGCAGCCCGGCGACAGGGTACGGAAACACCATATATTTT; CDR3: CASSPATGYGNTIYF
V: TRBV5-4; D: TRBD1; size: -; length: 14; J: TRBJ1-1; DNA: TGTGCCAGCAGCTCCACAGGGGGTAGCACTGAAGCTTTCTTT; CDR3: CASSSTGGSTEAFF
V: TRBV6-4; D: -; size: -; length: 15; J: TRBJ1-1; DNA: TGTGCCAGCAGTGGCCGGGTGGGAGACCGCACTGAAGCTTTCTTT; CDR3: CASSGRVGDRTEAFF
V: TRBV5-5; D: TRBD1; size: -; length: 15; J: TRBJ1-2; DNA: TGTGCCAGCAGACTACAGGGGGCTTTTACTTATGGCTACACCTTC; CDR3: CASRLQGAFTYGYTF
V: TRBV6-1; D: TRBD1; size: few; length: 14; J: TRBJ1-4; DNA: TGTGCCAGCAGCCCCGGGACAGGGGTGGAAAAACTGTTTTTT; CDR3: CASSPGTGVEKLFF
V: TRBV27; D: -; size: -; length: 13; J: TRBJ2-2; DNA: TGTGCCAGCAGTTTAGGCCGGGTCGGGGAGCTGTTTTTT; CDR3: CASSLGRVGELFF
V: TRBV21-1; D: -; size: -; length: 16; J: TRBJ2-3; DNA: TGTGCCAGCAGCAAAGGGTTTAGGAGGGGAGGGGATACGCAGTATTTT; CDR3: CASSKGFRRGGDTQYF
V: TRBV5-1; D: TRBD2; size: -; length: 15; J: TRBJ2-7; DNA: TGCGCCAGCAGGGACGGACTAGCGGGGTCCTACGAGCAGTACTTC; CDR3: CASRDGLAGSYEQYF
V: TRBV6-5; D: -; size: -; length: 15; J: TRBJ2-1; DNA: TGTGCCAGCAAAGACCCGGGAGTCTCCTACAATGAGCAGTTCTTC; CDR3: CASKDPGVSYNEQFF
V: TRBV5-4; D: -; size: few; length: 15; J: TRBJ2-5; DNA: TGTGCCAGCAGGGGTAGCGGCTTTAAAGGGGAGACCCAGTACTTC; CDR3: CASRGSGFKGETQYF
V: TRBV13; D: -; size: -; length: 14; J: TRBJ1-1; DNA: TGTGCCAGCAGCTTAGGCCCCAGGGGCACTGAAGCTTTCTTT; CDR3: CASSLGPRGTEAFF
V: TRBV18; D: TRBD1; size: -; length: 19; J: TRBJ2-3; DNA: TGTGCCAGCTCACCTCTCGACGACAGGGGGTTTATGAGCACAGATACGCAGTATTTT; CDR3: CASSPLDDRGFMSTDTQYF
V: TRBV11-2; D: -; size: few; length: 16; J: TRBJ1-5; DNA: TGTGCCAGCAGCCCCGGGAAGGGTTACGGCAATCAGCCCCAGCATTTT; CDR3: CASSPGKGYGNQPQHF